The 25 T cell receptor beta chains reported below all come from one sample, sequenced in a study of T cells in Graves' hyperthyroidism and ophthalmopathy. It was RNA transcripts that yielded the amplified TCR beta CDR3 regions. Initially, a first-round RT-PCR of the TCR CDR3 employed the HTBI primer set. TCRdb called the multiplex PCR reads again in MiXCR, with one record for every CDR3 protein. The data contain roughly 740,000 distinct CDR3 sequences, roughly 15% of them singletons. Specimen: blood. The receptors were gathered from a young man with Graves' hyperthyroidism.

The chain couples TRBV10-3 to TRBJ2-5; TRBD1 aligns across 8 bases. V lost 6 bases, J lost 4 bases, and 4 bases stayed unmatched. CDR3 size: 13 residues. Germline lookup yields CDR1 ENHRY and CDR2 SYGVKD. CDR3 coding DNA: TGTGCCATCAGCCCAGGGGGCAGAGAGACCCAGTACTTC. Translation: CAISPGGRETQYF.

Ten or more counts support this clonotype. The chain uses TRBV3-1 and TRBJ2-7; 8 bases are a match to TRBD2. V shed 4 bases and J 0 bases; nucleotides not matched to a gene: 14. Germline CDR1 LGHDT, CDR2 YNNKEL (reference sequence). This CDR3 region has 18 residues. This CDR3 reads CASSLSPGTRGLSYEQYF. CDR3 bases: TGTGCCAGCAGCCTAAGCCCTGGGACTAGAGGCCTCTCCTACGAGCAGTACTTC.

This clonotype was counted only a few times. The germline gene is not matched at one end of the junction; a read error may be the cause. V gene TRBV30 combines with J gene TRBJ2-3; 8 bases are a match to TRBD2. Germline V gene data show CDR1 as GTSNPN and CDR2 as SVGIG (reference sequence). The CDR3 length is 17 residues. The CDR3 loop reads CGWSVQRREVGLGSQYF. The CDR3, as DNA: TGTGGCTGGAGTGTACAACGGCGGGAGGTCGGACTGGGGTCGCAGTATTTT. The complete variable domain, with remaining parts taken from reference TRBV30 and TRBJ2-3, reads SQTIHQWPATLVQPVGSPLSLECTVEGTSNPNLYWYRQAAGRGLQLLFYSVGIGQISSEVPQNLSASRPQDRQFILSSKKLLLSDSGFYLCGWSVQRREVGLGSQYFGPGTRLTVL.

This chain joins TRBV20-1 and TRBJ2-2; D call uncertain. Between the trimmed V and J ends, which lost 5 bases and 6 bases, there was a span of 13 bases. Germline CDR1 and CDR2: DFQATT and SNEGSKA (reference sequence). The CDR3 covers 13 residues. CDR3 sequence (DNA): TGCAGTGCTTCAAAGTTCCGGGCCGGGGAGCTGTTTTTT. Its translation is CSASKFRAGELFF.

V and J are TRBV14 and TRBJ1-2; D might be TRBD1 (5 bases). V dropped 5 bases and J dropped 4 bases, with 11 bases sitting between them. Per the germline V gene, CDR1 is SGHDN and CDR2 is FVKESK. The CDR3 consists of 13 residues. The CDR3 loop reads CASSEKGSYGYTF. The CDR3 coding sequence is TGTGCCAGCAGCGAAAAGGGGAGCTATGGCTACACCTTC.

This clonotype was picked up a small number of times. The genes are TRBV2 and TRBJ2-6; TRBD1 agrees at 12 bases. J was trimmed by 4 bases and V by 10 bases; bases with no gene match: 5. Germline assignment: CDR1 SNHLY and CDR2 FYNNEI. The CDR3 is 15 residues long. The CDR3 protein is CATGQGAGGANVLTF. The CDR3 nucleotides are TGTGCCACGGGACAGGGGGCAGGAGGGGCCAACGTCCTGACTTTC.

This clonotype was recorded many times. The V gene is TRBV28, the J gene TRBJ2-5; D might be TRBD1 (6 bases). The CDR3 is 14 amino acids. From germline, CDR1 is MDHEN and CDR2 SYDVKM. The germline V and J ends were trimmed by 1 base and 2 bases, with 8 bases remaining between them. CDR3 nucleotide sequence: TGTGCCAGCAGTTTATATAGGGGGCAAGAGACCCAGTACTTC. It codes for CASSLYRGQETQYF.

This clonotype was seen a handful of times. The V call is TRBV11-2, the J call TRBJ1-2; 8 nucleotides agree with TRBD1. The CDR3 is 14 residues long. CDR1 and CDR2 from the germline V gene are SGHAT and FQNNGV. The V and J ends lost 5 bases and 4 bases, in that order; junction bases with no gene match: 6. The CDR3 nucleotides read TGTGCCAGCAGCACCATCACAGGGGGCTATGGCTACACCTTC. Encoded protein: CASSTITGGYGYTF.

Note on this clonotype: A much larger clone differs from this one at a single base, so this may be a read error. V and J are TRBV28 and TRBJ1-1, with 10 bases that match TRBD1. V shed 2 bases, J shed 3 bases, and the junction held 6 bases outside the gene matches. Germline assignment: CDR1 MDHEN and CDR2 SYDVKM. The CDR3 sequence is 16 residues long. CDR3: CASSLNLDRGDTEAFF. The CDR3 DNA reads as TGTGCCAGCAGTTTAAACTTGGACAGGGGGGACACTGAAGCTTTCTTT.

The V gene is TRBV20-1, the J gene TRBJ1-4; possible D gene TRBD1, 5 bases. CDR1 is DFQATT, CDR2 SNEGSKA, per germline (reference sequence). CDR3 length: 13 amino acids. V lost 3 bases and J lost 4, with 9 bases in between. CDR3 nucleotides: TGCAGTGCTAGGGGGACGGTTAATGAAAAACTGTTTTTT. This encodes CSARGTVNEKLFF.

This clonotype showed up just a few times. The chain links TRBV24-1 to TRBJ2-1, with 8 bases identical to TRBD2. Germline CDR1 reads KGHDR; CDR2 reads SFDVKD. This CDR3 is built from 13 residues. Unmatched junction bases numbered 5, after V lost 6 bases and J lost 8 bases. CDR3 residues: CATSKTSVDEQFF. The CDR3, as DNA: TGTGCCACCAGTAAGACTAGCGTCGATGAGCAGTTCTTC.

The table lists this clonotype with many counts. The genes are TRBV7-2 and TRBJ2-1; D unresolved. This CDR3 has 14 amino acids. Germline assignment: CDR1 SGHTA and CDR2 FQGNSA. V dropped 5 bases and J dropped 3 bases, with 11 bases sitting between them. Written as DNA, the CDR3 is TGTGCCAGCAGCCTCAGAGGAATCTACAATGAGCAGTTCTTC. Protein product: CASSLRGIYNEQFF. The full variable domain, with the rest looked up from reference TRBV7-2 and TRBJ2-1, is GAGVSQSPSNKVTEKGKDVELRCDPISGHTALYWYRQSLGQGLEFLIYFQGNSAPDKSGLPSDRFSAERTGGSVSTLTIQRTQQEDSAVYLCASSLRGIYNEQFFGPGTRLTVL.

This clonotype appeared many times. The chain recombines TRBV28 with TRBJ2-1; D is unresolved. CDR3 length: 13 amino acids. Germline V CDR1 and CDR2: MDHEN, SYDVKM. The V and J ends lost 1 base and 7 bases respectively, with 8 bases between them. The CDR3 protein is CASSLSYRNEQFF. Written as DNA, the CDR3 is TGTGCCAGCAGTTTATCTTACAGAAATGAGCAGTTCTTC.

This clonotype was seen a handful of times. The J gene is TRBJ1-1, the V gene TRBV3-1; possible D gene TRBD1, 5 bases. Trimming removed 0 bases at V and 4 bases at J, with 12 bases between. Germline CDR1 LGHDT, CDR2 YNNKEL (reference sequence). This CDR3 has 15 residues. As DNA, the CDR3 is TGTGCCAGCAGCCAAGACGGCGGGGGGGGCACTGAAGCTTTCTTT. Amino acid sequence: CASSQDGGGGTEAFF.

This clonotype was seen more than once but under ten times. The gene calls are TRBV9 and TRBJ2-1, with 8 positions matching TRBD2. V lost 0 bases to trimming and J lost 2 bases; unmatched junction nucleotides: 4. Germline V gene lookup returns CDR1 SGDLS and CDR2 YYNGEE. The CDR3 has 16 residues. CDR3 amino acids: CASSVGGSGTYNEQFF. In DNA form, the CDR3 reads TGTGCCAGCAGCGTAGGTGGTAGCGGGACCTACAATGAGCAGTTCTTC.

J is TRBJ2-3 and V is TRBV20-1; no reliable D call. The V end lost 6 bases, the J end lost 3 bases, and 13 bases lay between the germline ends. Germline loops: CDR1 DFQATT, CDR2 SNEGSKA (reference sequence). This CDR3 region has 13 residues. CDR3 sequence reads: CSAHDDGTDTQYF. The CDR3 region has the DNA TGCAGTGCGCACGACGACGGAACAGATACGCAGTATTTT.

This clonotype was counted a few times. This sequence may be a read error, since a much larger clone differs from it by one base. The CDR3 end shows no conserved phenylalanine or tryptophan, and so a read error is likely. CDR3 sequence (DNA): TGTGCCAGCAGTAGCGACAGCTATGGCTACACCCTC. Translation gives CASSSDSYGYTL. This sequence joins TRBV2 and TRBJ1-2; D may be TRBD1 (5 bases). This CDR3 has 12 residues. In germline, CDR1 is SNHLY, CDR2 FYNNEI. V was cut by 5 bases and J by 4 bases, with 8 bases left in between.

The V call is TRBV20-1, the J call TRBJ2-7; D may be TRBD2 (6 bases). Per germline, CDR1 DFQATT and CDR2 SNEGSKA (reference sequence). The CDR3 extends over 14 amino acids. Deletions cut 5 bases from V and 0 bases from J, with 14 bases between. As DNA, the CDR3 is TGCAGTGCTTCGAGCGGGCGTCGCTCCTACGAGCAGTACTTC. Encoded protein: CSASSGRRSYEQYF.

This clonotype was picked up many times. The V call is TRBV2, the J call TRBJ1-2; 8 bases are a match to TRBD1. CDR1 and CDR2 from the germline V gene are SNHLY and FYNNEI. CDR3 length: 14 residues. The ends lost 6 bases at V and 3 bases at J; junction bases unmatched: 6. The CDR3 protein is CASRSGQGYYGYTF. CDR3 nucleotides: TGTGCCAGCAGGAGCGGACAGGGCTACTATGGCTACACCTTC.

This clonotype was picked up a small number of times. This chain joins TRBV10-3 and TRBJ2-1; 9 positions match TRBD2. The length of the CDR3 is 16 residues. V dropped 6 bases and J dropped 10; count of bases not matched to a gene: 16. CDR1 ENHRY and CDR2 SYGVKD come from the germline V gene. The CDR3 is CAISPRGAGGPPEQFF. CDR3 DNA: TGTGCCATCAGCCCTCGTGGTGCGGGAGGGCCGCCCGAGCAGTTCTTC.

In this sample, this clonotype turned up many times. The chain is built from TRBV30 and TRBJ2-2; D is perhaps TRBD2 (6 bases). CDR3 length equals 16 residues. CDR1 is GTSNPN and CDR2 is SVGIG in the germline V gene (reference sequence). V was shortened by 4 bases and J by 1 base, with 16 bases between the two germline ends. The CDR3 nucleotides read TGTGCCTGGATAGTCGGATCGGGAGTGAACACCGGGGAGCTGTTTTTT. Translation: CAWIVGSGVNTGELFF.

CDR3 sequence reads: CASRPGQSADYGYTF. The CDR3 nucleotides are TGTGCCAGCAGGCCCGGACAATCAGCGGACTATGGCTACACCTTC. The chain joins TRBV9 to TRBJ1-2; possibly TRBD1 for D (5 bases). The germline gives CDR1 SGDLS, CDR2 YYNGEE. CDR3 length: 15 residues. Trimming cost V 5 bases and J 3 bases, with 17 bases left between them.

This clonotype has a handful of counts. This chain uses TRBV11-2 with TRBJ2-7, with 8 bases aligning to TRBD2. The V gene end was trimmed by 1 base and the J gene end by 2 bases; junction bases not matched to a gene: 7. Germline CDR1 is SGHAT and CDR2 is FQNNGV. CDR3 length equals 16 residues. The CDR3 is CASSLVFSGATYEQYF. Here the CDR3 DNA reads TGTGCCAGCAGCTTAGTTTTTAGCGGGGCGACCTACGAGCAGTACTTC.

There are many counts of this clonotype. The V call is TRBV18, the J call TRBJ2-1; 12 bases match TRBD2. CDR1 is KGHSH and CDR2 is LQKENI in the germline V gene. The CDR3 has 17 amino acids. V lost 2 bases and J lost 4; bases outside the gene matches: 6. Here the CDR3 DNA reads TGTGCCAGCTCACCAAGACTAGCGGGAGTAATGTACAATGAGCAGTTCTTC. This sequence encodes CASSPRLAGVMYNEQFF.

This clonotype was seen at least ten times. The CDR3 reads CASSYSRGSDTGELFF. CDR3 nucleotides: TGTGCCAGCAGTTACTCGAGGGGCTCGGACACCGGGGAGCTGTTTTTT. The V and J genes are TRBV6-5 and TRBJ2-2; D may be TRBD1 or TRBD2 (5 bases each). Trimming pared 0 bases from V and 3 bases from J, leaving 11 bases between. The CDR3 spans 16 residues. Per the germline V gene, CDR1 is MNHEY and CDR2 is SVGAGI.